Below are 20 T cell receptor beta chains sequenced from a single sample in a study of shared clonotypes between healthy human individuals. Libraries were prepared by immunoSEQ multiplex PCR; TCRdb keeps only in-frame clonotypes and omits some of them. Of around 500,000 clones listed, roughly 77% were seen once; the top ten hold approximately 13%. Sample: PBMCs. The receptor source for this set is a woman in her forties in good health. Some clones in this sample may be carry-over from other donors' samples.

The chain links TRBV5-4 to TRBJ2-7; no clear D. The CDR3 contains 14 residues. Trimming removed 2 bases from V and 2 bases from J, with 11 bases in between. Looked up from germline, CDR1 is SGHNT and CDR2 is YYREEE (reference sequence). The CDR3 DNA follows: TGTGCCAGCAGCTTTGCGGAGCCGCCCTACGAGCAGTACTTC. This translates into CASSFAEPPYEQYF.

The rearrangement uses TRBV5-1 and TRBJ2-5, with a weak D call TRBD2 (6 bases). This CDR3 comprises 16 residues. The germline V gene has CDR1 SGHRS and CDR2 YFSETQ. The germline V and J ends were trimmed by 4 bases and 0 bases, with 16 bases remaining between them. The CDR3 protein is CASSPGASAYQETQYF. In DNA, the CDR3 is TGCGCCAGCAGCCCCGGGGCTAGCGCGTACCAAGAGACCCAGTACTTC.

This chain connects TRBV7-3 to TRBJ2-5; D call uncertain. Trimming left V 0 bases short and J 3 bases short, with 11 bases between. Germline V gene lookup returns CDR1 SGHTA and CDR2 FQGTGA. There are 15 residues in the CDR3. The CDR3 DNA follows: TGTGCCAGCAGCTTAACGTCCCAGACCAAAGAGACCCAGTACTTC. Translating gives CASSLTSQTKETQYF.

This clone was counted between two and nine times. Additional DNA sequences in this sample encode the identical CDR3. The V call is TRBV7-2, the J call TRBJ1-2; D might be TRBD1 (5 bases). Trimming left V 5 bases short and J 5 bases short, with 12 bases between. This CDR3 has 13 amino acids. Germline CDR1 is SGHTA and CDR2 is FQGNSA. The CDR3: CASSGDRRYGYTF. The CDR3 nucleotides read TGTGCCAGCAGCGGAGACAGACGGTATGGCTACACCTTC.

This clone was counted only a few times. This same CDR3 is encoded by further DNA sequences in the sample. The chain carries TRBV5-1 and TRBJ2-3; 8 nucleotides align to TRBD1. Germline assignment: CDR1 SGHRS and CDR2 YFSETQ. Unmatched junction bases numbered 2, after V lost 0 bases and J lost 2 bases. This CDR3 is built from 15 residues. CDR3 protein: CASSLGQGFTDTQYF. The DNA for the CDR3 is TGCGCCAGCAGCTTGGGACAGGGGTTCACAGATACGCAGTATTTT.

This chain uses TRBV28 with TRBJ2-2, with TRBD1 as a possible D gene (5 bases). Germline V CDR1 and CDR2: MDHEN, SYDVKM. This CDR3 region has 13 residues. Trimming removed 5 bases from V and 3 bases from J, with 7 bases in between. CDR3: CASSRQYTGELFF. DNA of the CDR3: TGTGCCAGCAGTAGACAGTACACCGGGGAGCTGTTTTTT.

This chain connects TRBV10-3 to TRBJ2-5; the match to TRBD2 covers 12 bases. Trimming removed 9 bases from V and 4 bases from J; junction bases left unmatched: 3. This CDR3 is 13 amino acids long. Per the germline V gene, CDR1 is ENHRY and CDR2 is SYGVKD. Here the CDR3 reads CAMTSGRGETQYF. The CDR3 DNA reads TGTGCCATGACTAGCGGGAGAGGAGAGACCCAGTACTTC.

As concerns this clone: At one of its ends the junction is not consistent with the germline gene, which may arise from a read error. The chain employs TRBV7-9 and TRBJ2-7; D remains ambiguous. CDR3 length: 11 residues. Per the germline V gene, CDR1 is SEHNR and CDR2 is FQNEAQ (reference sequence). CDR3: CASSYTYGQYF. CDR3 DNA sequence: TGTGCCAGCAGCTACACCTACGGGCAGTACTTC.

CDR3 region: CASSLGLAGVPYNEQFF. The DNA for the CDR3 is TGTGCCAGCAGTTTAGGACTAGCGGGAGTCCCCTACAATGAGCAGTTCTTC. The V call is TRBV27, the J call TRBJ2-1; TRBD2 aligns across 13 bases. Germline trimming cut 2 bases from V and 2 bases from J; bases unmatched to any gene: 3. CDR1 is MNHEY and CDR2 is SMNVEV in the germline V gene (reference sequence). The CDR3 length is 17 residues.

CDR3: CSVALRGSYNEQFF. CDR3 nucleotide sequence: TGCAGCGTTGCCCTCAGGGGTTCCTACAATGAGCAGTTCTTC. The rearrangement links TRBV29-1 to TRBJ2-1; perhaps TRBD1 as D (6 bases). Trimming removed 4 bases at V and 1 base at J, with 11 bases between. This CDR3 spans 14 amino acids. Germline V gene lookup returns CDR1 SQVTM and CDR2 ANQGSEA.

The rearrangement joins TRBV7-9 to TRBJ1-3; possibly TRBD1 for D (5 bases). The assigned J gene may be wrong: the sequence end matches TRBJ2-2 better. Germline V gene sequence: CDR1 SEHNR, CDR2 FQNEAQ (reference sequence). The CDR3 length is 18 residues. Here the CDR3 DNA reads TGTGCCAGCAGCTTATTACGTTCTCGGCAGGGTTACACCGGGGAGCTGTTTTTT. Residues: CASSLLRSRQGYTGELFF.

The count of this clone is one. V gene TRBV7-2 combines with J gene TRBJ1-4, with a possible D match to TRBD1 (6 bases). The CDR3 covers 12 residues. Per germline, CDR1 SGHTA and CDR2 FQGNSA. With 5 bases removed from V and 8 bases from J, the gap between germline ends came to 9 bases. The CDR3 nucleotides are TGTGCCAGCAGCCTACAGGGAGAAAAACTGTTTTTT. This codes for CASSLQGEKLFF.

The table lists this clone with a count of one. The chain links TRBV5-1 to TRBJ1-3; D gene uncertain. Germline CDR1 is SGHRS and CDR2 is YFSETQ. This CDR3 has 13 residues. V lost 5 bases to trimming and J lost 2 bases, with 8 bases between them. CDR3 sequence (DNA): TGCGCCAGCAGTAGTTCCACTGGAAACACCATATATTTT. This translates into CASSSSTGNTIYF. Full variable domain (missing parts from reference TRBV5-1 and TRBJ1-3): KAGVTQTPRYLIKTRGQQVTLSCSPISGHRSVSWYQQTPGQGLQFLFEYFSETQRNKGNFPGRFSGRQFSNSRSEMNVSTLELGDSALYLCASSSSTGNTIYFGEGSWLTVV.

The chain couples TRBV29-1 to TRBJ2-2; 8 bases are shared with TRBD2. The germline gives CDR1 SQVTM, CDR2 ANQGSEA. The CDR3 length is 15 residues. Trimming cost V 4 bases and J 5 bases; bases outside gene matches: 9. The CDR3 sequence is CSVGTPSGRTGELFF. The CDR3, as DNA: TGCAGCGTTGGAACGCCTAGCGGGCGAACCGGGGAGCTGTTTTTT.

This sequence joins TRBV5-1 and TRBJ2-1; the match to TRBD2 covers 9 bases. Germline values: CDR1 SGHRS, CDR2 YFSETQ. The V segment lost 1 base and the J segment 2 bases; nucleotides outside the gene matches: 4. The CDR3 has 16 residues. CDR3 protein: CASSLPTSGPYNEQFF. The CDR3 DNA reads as TGCGCCAGCAGCTTGCCAACTAGCGGGCCCTACAATGAGCAGTTCTTC.

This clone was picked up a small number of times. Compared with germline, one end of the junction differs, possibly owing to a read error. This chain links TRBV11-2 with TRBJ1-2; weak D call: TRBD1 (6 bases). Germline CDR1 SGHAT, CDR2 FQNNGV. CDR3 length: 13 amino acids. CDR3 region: CASSLPGQYYFTF. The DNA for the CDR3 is TGTGCCAGCAGCTTACCCGGACAGTATTACTTCACTTTC.

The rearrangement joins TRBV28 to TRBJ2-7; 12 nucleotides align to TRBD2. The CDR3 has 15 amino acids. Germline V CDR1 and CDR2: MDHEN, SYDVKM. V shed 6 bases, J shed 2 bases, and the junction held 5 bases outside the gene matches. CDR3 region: CASRTSGGTTYEQYF. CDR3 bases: TGTGCCAGCAGGACTAGCGGGGGAACCACCTACGAGCAGTACTTC.

The CDR3 spells CASSLGSYTGELFF. In DNA, the CDR3 is TGCGCCAGCAGCTTGGGAAGTTACACCGGGGAGCTGTTTTTT. The chain joins TRBV5-1 to TRBJ2-2; D is ambiguous. The V end lost 0 bases, the J end lost 3 bases, and 6 bases lay between the germline ends. The V gene's germline CDR1 is SGHRS and CDR2 YFSETQ. The CDR3 covers 14 residues.

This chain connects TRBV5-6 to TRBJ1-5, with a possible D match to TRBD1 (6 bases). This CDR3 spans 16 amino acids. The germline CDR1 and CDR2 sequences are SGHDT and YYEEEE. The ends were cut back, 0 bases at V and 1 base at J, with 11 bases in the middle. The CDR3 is CASSLGGPLSNQPQHF. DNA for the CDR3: TGTGCCAGCAGCTTGGGGGGGCCATTGAGCAATCAGCCCCAGCATTTT. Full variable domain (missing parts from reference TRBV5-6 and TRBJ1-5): DAGVTQSPTHLIKTRGQQVTLRCSPKSGHDTVSWYQQALGQGPQFIFQYYEEEERQRGNFPDRFSGHQFPNYSSELNVNALLLGDSALYLCASSLGGPLSNQPQHFGDGTRLSIL.

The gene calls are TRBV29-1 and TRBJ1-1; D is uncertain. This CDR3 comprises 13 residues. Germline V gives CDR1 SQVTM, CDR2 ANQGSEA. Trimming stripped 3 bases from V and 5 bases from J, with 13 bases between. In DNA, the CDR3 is TGCAGCGTTGAGCTCTCGCTGGGAACTGAAGCTTTCTTT. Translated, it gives CSVELSLGTEAFF.